These 32 T cell receptor beta chains came from one sample sequenced in a study of cytomegalovirus exposure and HLA in healthy donors. The primer mix had 60 Vbeta and 13 Jbeta primers. Repertoires were generated with immunoSEQ multiplex PCR, while TCRdb's copy carries only in-frame clones and drops some. In the table there are 110,000 to 150,000 clones, approximately 9% of which are singletons. Sequencing was carried out using PBMCs. The receptor source for this set is a male donor in good health and CMV-seronegative.

The gene calls are TRBV28 and TRBJ2-1, with 8 bases aligning to TRBD2. V was pared by 7 bases and J by 3 bases, with 11 bases of the junction left unmatched. There are 16 residues in the CDR3. Germline-derived CDR1 and CDR2 are MDHEN and SYDVKM. CDR3 loop: CASTGLSGADYNEQFF. As DNA, the CDR3 is TGTGCCAGCACCGGCCTTAGCGGGGCAGACTACAATGAGCAGTTCTTC.

This clone was seen a handful of times. V is TRBV4-3 and J is TRBJ1-6; D gene ambiguous. The CDR3 length is 16 residues. Trimming left V 1 base short and J 7 bases short, with 14 bases between. Germline assignment: CDR1 LGHNA and CDR2 YSLEER. CDR3: CASSQVLGGRNSPLHF. For the CDR3, the DNA is TGCGCCAGCAGCCAAGTCCTCGGCGGTAGAAATTCACCCCTCCACTTT.

This clone turned up a few times. The chain combines TRBV9 with TRBJ2-3; 7 positions match TRBD2. The CDR3 is 17 residues long. The germline V gene has CDR1 SGDLS and CDR2 YYNGEE. After removal of 3 bases from V and 4 bases from J, the junction contained 14 bases not matched to a gene. CDR3 sequence reads: CASSANLGGRRADTQYF. The CDR3 DNA reads TGTGCCAGCAGCGCCAACCTTGGCGGGAGAAGGGCAGATACGCAGTATTTT.

This chain joins TRBV4-3 and TRBJ1-4; 7 nucleotides match TRBD1. CDR1 LGHNA and CDR2 YSLEER come from the germline V gene. V shed 4 bases, J shed 3 bases, and the junction held 5 bases outside the gene matches. The CDR3 is 15 residues long. CDR3 bases: TGCGCCAGCAGCCTAAGCAGGGGGTCTAATGAAAAACTGTTTTTT. It specifies CASSLSRGSNEKLFF.

The chain has TRBV10-3 and TRBJ1-5; D is uncertain. The CDR3 spans 18 residues. Trimming left V 3 bases short and J 5 bases short, with 23 bases between. The germline CDR1 and CDR2 sequences are ENHRY and SYGVKD. The CDR3 loop is CAISDITASGPGDQPQHF. CDR3 nucleotide sequence: TGTGCCATCAGTGATATTACGGCCAGCGGACCGGGCGATCAGCCCCAGCATTTT.

The rearrangement joins TRBV18 to TRBJ2-7, with D tentatively TRBD1 (5 bases). This CDR3 is 14 amino acids long. V was trimmed by 3 bases and J by 5 bases, leaving 14 bases between them. Looked up from germline, CDR1 is KGHSH and CDR2 is LQKENI. The CDR3 coding sequence is TGTGCCAGCTCACCTCTCCAGGGCACCAACGAGCAGTACTTC. Translation gives CASSPLQGTNEQYF.

The J gene is TRBJ2-1, the V gene TRBV27; TRBD2 matches at 7 bases. V was pared by 6 bases and J by 0 bases, with 8 bases of the junction left unmatched. Germline V gene data show CDR1 as MNHEY and CDR2 as SMNVEV (reference sequence). This CDR3 comprises 16 residues. CDR3 residues: CASSRGPSGSYNEQFF. As DNA, the CDR3 is TGTGCCAGCAGCCGCGGGCCTAGCGGCTCCTACAATGAGCAGTTCTTC.

The V call is TRBV5-8, the J call TRBJ1-3, with D unresolved. This CDR3 region has 15 residues. Germline assignment: CDR1 SGHTS and CDR2 YDEGEE. The V end was cut by 3 bases, the J end by 6 bases, with 16 bases between. The CDR3 DNA is TGTGCCAGCAGCTCGGTCATGGGCCCCGAAAACACCATATATTTT. The encoded protein is CASSSVMGPENTIYF.

This clone was observed a handful of times. The chain has TRBV4-3 and TRBJ2-3; possibly TRBD2 for D (6 bases). Germline V gene sequence: CDR1 LGHNA, CDR2 YSLEER. The V and J ends lost 1 base and 2 bases respectively, with 13 bases between them. The CDR3 runs to 16 residues. CDR3 sequence reads: CASSQGFSGITDTQYF. CDR3 nucleotide sequence: TGCGCCAGCAGCCAAGGTTTTAGCGGCATCACAGATACGCAGTATTTT.

This clone has just a few counts. The chain is built from TRBV13 and TRBJ1-6, with D unclear. CDR1 and CDR2 from the germline V gene are PRHDT and FYEKMQ (reference sequence). The CDR3 contains 15 residues. Trimming cost V 1 base and J 4 bases, with 8 bases left between them. In DNA, the CDR3 is TGTGCCAGCAGCTTAGCAGCGGCTTATAATTCACCCCTCCACTTT. As protein: CASSLAAAYNSPLHF.

In its sample, this clone was seen a few times. V gene TRBV18 combines with J gene TRBJ1-1; 10 nucleotides line up with TRBD1. The V segment lost 3 bases and the J segment 4 bases; nucleotides outside the gene matches: 2. This CDR3 has 14 residues. Germline V gene sequence: CDR1 KGHSH, CDR2 LQKENI. CDR3 sequence reads: CASSPTGGSTEAFF. The DNA of the CDR3 is TGTGCCAGCTCACCGACAGGGGGCAGCACTGAAGCTTTCTTT.

The sample holds a few counts of this clone. The V and J genes are TRBV7-9 and TRBJ2-3; 8 bases line up with TRBD2. Trimming at V came to 5 bases and at J to 14 bases, leaving 21 bases not matched to a gene. The germline V gene encodes CDR1 SEHNR and CDR2 FQNEAQ (reference sequence). The CDR3 length is 16 residues. CDR3 residues: CASSEVAGIPRGVGYF. For the CDR3, the DNA is TGTGCCAGCAGCGAAGTAGCGGGGATACCTAGGGGAGTAGGGTATTTT.

This clone was picked up a small number of times. This sample includes further DNA sequences coding for the same CDR3. The chain combines TRBV5-1 with TRBJ2-1; 8 nucleotides align to TRBD2. V gave up 0 bases and J gave up 1 base; unmatched junction bases: 0. The CDR3 runs 15 residues. Germline V gives CDR1 SGHRS, CDR2 YFSETQ. The CDR3 DNA reads as TGCGCCAGCAGCTTGGGCGGGGGGTCCTACAATGAGCAGTTCTTC. Its translation: CASSLGGGSYNEQFF.

This clone was counted between two and nine times. Here the CDR3 reads CASSFIRDLYEQYF. CDR3 nucleotides: TGTGCCAGCAGCTTTATCCGGGACTTATACGAGCAGTACTTC. The rearrangement uses TRBV7-2 and TRBJ2-7; possible D gene TRBD2, 6 bases. CDR3 length: 14 residues. Germline V gene sequence: CDR1 SGHTA, CDR2 FQGNSA. V lost 3 bases and J 4 bases, leaving 13 bases between the germline ends.

This clone was seen only a few times. The chain recombines TRBV19 with TRBJ2-1; D is uncertain. The CDR3 totals 14 residues. Germline lookup yields CDR1 LNHDA and CDR2 SQIVND (reference sequence). Trimming left V 5 bases short and J 7 bases short, with 15 bases between. As DNA, the CDR3 is TGTGCCAGTAGTCTTATCGACCGGCGGAATGAGCAGTTCTTC. Translated, it gives CASSLIDRRNEQFF. The complete variable domain, with remaining parts taken from reference TRBV19 and TRBJ2-1, reads DGGITQSPKYLFRKEGQNVTLSCEQNLNHDAMYWYRQDPGQGLRLIYYSQIVNDFQKGDIAEGYSVSREKKESFPLTVTSAQKNPTAFYLCASSLIDRRNEQFFGPGTRLTVL.

This chain's CDR3 is CASSQGRWGTGDTEAFF. The DNA of the CDR3 is TGCGCCAGCAGCCAAGGGAGGTGGGGGACAGGGGACACTGAAGCTTTCTTT. This chain connects TRBV4-3 to TRBJ1-1; TRBD1 matches 10 bases. Trimming cost V 1 base and J 3 bases; bases outside gene matches: 8. The germline CDR1 and CDR2 sequences are LGHNA and YSLEER. This CDR3 comprises 17 residues.

The V call is TRBV10-3, the J call TRBJ2-1; 9 nucleotides match TRBD1. CDR1 and CDR2 (germline): ENHRY, SYGVKD. With V trimmed by 2 bases and J by 15 bases, 5 bases remained unmatched. CDR3 length: 12 residues. CDR3 loop: CAISETRDRVFF. The CDR3 DNA reads as TGTGCCATCAGTGAGACGCGGGACAGGGTGTTCTTC.

This clone was seen a few times. V and J are TRBV4-3 and TRBJ2-3; 7 positions agree with TRBD2. Germline V CDR1 and CDR2: LGHNA, YSLEER. V lost 4 bases to trimming and J lost 7 bases; unmatched junction nucleotides: 11. The CDR3 is made up of 15 amino acids. CDR3: CASSLGGGSINTQYF. CDR3 DNA: TGCGCCAGCAGCCTGGGGGGAGGGAGTATCAATACGCAGTATTTT.

The DNA of the CDR3 is TGTGCCAGCAGCGTAGCTGGGCAGGGGGTCTACGAGCAGTACTTC. As protein: CASSVAGQGVYEQYF. The V and J genes are TRBV9 and TRBJ2-7, with 7 bases that match TRBD1. The V gene end was trimmed by 0 bases and the J gene end by 3 bases; junction bases not matched to a gene: 6. Germline V gives CDR1 SGDLS, CDR2 YYNGEE. This CDR3 spans 15 amino acids. Based on the CDR3 plus reference TRBV9 and TRBJ2-7, the full variable domain is DSGVTQTPKHLITATGQRVTLRCSPRSGDLSVYWYQQSLDQGLQFLIQYYNGEERAKGNILERFSAQQFPDLHSELNLSSLELGDSALYFCASSVAGQGVYEQYFGPGTRLTVT.

The chain is built from TRBV5-1 and TRBJ1-5; TRBD1 matches at 10 bases. The junction had 17 bases not matched to a gene; V was cut back by 4 bases and J by 4 bases. Germline assignment: CDR1 SGHRS and CDR2 YFSETQ. This CDR3 is built from 19 residues. In DNA form, the CDR3 reads TGCGCCAGCAGCCCCTTATGGGGTGGGACAGGGGTTGGGAATCAGCCCCAGCATTTT. It specifies CASSPLWGGTGVGNQPQHF.

The rearrangement uses TRBV6-5 and TRBJ1-2, with D possibly matching TRBD1 (5 bases). Germline V gene lookup returns CDR1 MNHEY and CDR2 SVGAGI. CDR3 length: 16 amino acids. The V end was cut by 1 base, the J end by 3 bases, with 15 bases between. This CDR3 reads CASSYFGTPSHYGYTF. CDR3 nucleotide sequence: TGTGCCAGCAGTTACTTTGGGACTCCTAGTCACTATGGCTACACCTTC.

V usage is TRBV5-1 and J usage is TRBJ2-7, with 11 bases that match TRBD1. There are 14 residues in the CDR3. The germline CDR1 and CDR2 sequences are SGHRS and YFSETQ. The junction had 4 bases not matched to a gene; V was cut back by 3 bases and J by 5 bases. The CDR3 bases are TGCGCCAGCAGCTGGACAGGGGGCAGGCACGAGCAGTACTTC. This codes for CASSWTGGRHEQYF. Drawing the rest from reference TRBV5-1 and TRBJ2-7, the complete variable domain is KAGVTQTPRYLIKTRGQQVTLSCSPISGHRSVSWYQQTPGQGLQFLFEYFSETQRNKGNFPGRFSGRQFSNSRSEMNVSTLELGDSALYLCASSWTGGRHEQYFGPGTRLTVT.

This clone was seen only a few times. This rearrangement joins TRBV7-9 to TRBJ1-5, with D unresolved. Trimming shortened V by 6 bases and J by 2 bases, and 11 bases separated the two germline ends. This CDR3 has 14 amino acids. CDR1 is SEHNR, CDR2 FQNEAQ, per germline (reference sequence). The CDR3 loop reads CASSFTEGNQPQHF. The DNA for the CDR3 is TGTGCCAGCAGTTTCACGGAGGGCAATCAGCCCCAGCATTTT.

This clone was seen more than once but under ten times. This rearrangement joins TRBV7-2 to TRBJ1-1; D is undetermined. This CDR3 has 13 residues. Trimming pared 5 bases from V and 0 bases from J, leaving 7 bases between. CDR1 is SGHTA, CDR2 FQGNSA, per germline. CDR3 nucleotides: TGTGCCAGCAGCCTAACGGTGAACACTGAAGCTTTCTTT. This encodes CASSLTVNTEAFF.

As to this clone: Other DNA sequences from this sample encode an identical CDR3 as well. V is TRBV28 and J is TRBJ2-3; 12 bases agree with TRBD2. CDR3 length: 15 amino acids. V was clipped by 9 bases and J by 3 bases; unmatched bases: 7. Germline values: CDR1 MDHEN, CDR2 SYDVKM. The CDR3 bases are TGTGCCAGTGAACTAGCGGGGGGCGGAACAGATACGCAGTATTTT. It yields the protein CASELAGGGTDTQYF. Full variable domain (missing parts from reference TRBV28 and TRBJ2-3): DVKVTQSSRYLVKRTGEKVFLECVQDMDHENMFWYRQDPGLGLRLIYFSYDVKMKEKGDIPEGYSVSREKKERFSLILESASTNQTSMYLCASELAGGGTDTQYFGPGTRLTVL.

V and J are TRBV11-3 and TRBJ1-5, with 11 positions matching TRBD1. Germline CDR1 reads SGHNT; CDR2 reads YENEEA. This CDR3 spans 15 amino acids. V shed 3 bases, J shed 6 bases, and the junction held 4 bases outside the gene matches. This CDR3 is CASSLDRGLGQPQHF. The CDR3 nucleotides read TGTGCCAGCAGCTTGGACAGGGGGCTTGGTCAGCCCCAGCATTTT.

The chain combines TRBV28 with TRBJ2-7; TRBD2 might be the D (6 bases). The CDR3 is made up of 17 amino acids. Germline CDR1 is MDHEN and CDR2 is SYDVKM. V was shortened by 3 bases and J by 0 bases, with 18 bases between the two germline ends. The CDR3 DNA is TGTGCCAGCAGTTTTAATGGTCGGGGACTTAGCTCCTACGAGCAGTACTTC. Its protein product is CASSFNGRGLSSYEQYF.

The table lists this clone with a few counts. The chain employs TRBV6-5 and TRBJ2-1; D perhaps matches TRBD1 (5 bases). The CDR3 runs 13 residues. CDR1 MNHEY and CDR2 SVGAGI come from the germline V gene. Trimming pared 6 bases from V and 5 bases from J, leaving 11 bases between. CDR3 amino acids: CASRPQGNNEQFF. In DNA, the CDR3 is TGTGCCAGCAGACCTCAGGGAAACAATGAGCAGTTCTTC.

The V call is TRBV14, the J call TRBJ2-2; 8 bases line up with TRBD1. The CDR3 is 15 residues long. Germline values: CDR1 SGHDN, CDR2 FVKESK. Trimming at V came to 4 bases and at J to 6 bases, leaving 7 bases not matched to a gene. The DNA for the CDR3 is TGTGCCAGCAGCCCAGGGGGCGCGGGCGCCGGGGAGCTGTTTTTT. Encoded protein: CASSPGGAGAGELFF.

CDR3 in amino acids: CSTTGVDTEAFF. As DNA, the CDR3 is TGCAGCACAACCGGGGTGGACACTGAAGCTTTCTTT. The chain joins TRBV29-1 to TRBJ1-1; no clear D. Trimming removed 8 bases from V and 3 bases from J, with 13 bases in between. There are 12 residues in the CDR3. Germline loops: CDR1 SQVTM, CDR2 ANQGSEA. Full variable domain (remainder filled in from reference TRBV29-1 and TRBJ1-1): SAVISQKPSRDICQRGTSLTIQCQVDSQVTMMFWYRQQPGQSLTLIATANQGSEATYESGFVIDKFPISRPNLTFSTLTVSNMSPEDSSIYLCSTTGVDTEAFFGQGTRLTVV.

This sequence joins TRBV5-1 and TRBJ2-3; possible D gene TRBD2, 5 bases. Germline CDR1 reads SGHRS; CDR2 reads YFSETQ. V lost 0 bases to trimming and J lost 4 bases, with 12 bases between them. The CDR3 covers 15 residues. For the CDR3, the DNA is TGCGCCAGCAGCTTGGCTCCTAGCTCCCCAGATACGCAGTATTTT. It yields the protein CASSLAPSSPDTQYF.

This rearrangement joins TRBV27 to TRBJ2-5, with D maybe TRBD2 (5 bases). V dropped 6 bases and J dropped 2 bases, with 16 bases sitting between them. CDR1 is MNHEY, CDR2 SMNVEV, per germline (reference sequence). There are 15 residues in the CDR3. The CDR3 loop reads CASSPFGLAQETQYF. Here the CDR3 DNA reads TGTGCCAGCAGCCCCTTCGGACTGGCTCAAGAGACCCAGTACTTC.